This TCR beta chain was observed in a study of cytomegalovirus exposure and HLA in healthy donors. Study-level background: The roughly 700 first-cohort repertoires shared a platform with the 120 or so validation repertoires, as reported in a later analysis. Study findings and constraints: The study labeled about 160 TCR beta chains cytomegalovirus-associated. Among the CMV-associated chains, three were confirmed in vitro as specific for CMV antigens. In the 120 validation repertoires, just under 95% of cluster scores exceeded 0, per a later analysis.

In the case of this clone: Its antigen remains unidentified. The junction and the germline gene differ at one end; a read error may be behind it.

Some clones are missing from TCRdb's copy, which holds only in-frame ones; the method was immunoSEQ multiplex PCR. The sample includes approximately 200,000 clones, 80% to 90% seen only once; the top ten take 13%. The CDR3 totals 15 residues. Per germline, CDR1 SGHRS and CDR2 YFSETQ. The receptor comes from a woman in her 30s in good health and CMV-seropositive. This chain links TRBV5-1 with TRBJ2-3; 8 bases line up with TRBD2. Sequenced input: PBMCs. This chain's CDR3 is CASSLLSGSIDTQYF. CDR3 sequence (DNA): TGCGCCAGCAGCCTCCTGAGCGGGAGCATAGATACGCAGTATTTT.